Below, 14 T cell receptor beta chains from the same sample are listed, as sequenced in a study of control samples from healthy donors and cancer patients. TCRdb's copy holds only in-frame clones and misses some; the assay was immunoSEQ multiplex PCR. The top ten hold around 13% of the sample, which has about 140,000 clones, 90% to 95% seen once. The sequencing input was blood. These receptors came from a man aged 40-55 years in good health.

V and J are TRBV5-4 and TRBJ1-5; the match to TRBD1 covers 11 bases. J lost 4 bases, V lost 1 base, and 4 bases had no gene match. The CDR3 runs 16 residues. CDR1 and CDR2 from the germline V gene are SGHNT and YYREEE (reference sequence). The CDR3 here is CASSLKGTGGNQPQHF. DNA for the CDR3: TGTGCCAGCAGCTTGAAGGGGACAGGGGGAAATCAGCCCCAGCATTTT.

This clone was detected only once. The chain couples TRBV5-6 to TRBJ2-5; D is perhaps TRBD2 (6 bases). Between the trimmed V and J ends, which lost 1 base and 5 bases, there was a span of 15 bases. The germline V gene has CDR1 SGHDT and CDR2 YYEEEE. The CDR3 covers 15 residues. Written as DNA, the CDR3 is TGTGCCAGCAGCTTGAGTTGGGGCGGAGGGGAGACCCAGTACTTC. This translates into CASSLSWGGGETQYF.

This chain connects TRBV11-2 to TRBJ2-5, with D perhaps TRBD2 (6 bases). The CDR3 covers 16 residues. Germline CDR1 is SGHAT and CDR2 is FQNNGV. Trimming left V 4 bases short and J 6 bases short, with 21 bases between. The CDR3 sequence is CASSSPNRVRGKTQYF. The DNA of the CDR3 is TGTGCCAGCAGCTCCCCGAATAGGGTGCGGGGAAAGACCCAGTACTTC.

The CDR3 loop is CASSQISAYNEQFF. The CDR3 DNA reads as TGTGCCAGCAGCCAAATTTCGGCTTACAATGAGCAGTTCTTC. The gene calls are TRBV16 and TRBJ2-1, with D unresolved. V gave up 2 bases and J gave up 4 bases, with 9 bases separating them. CDR3 length equals 14 residues. Germline V gene sequence: CDR1 KGHSY, CDR2 FQNENV.

The chain recombines TRBV7-9 with TRBJ2-7; TRBD1 aligns across 9 bases. CDR3 length: 14 amino acids. Trimming at V came to 5 bases and at J to 0 bases, leaving 2 bases not matched to a gene. Germline V gene sequence: CDR1 SEHNR, CDR2 FQNEAQ (reference sequence). As DNA, the CDR3 is TGTGCCAGCAGCAAGGGACAGGGCTCCTACGAGCAGTACTTC. Its translation: CASSKGQGSYEQYF. The full variable domain, in which reference TRBV7-9 and TRBJ2-7 provide the parts outside the CDR3, is DTGVSQNPRHKITKRGQNVTFRCDPISEHNRLYWYRQTLGQGPEFLTYFQNEAQLEKSRLLSDRFSAERPKGSFSTLEIQRTEQGDSAMYLCASSKGQGSYEQYFGPGTRLTVT.

This chain joins TRBV13 and TRBJ1-5, with 8 positions matching TRBD1. V was clipped by 5 bases and J by 2 bases; unmatched bases: 5. The CDR3 is made up of 15 amino acids. Germline CDR1 and CDR2: PRHDT and FYEKMQ (reference sequence). In DNA form, the CDR3 reads TGTGCCAGCAGCCCAGGACAGGGTGGCAATCAGCCCCAGCATTTT. Its protein is CASSPGQGGNQPQHF.

The chain combines TRBV28 with TRBJ2-3; D unclear. Trimming removed 2 bases at V and 11 bases at J, with 17 bases between. Germline loops: CDR1 MDHEN, CDR2 SYDVKM. The CDR3 is 14 residues long. This CDR3 reads CASSLGNKFRGQYF. The CDR3 DNA is TGTGCCAGCAGTTTAGGAAACAAATTTAGAGGGCAGTATTTT.

The chain links TRBV4-1 to TRBJ2-1, with 10 bases aligning to TRBD1. Germline V gives CDR1 MGHRA, CDR2 YSYEKL. With V trimmed by 3 bases and J by 6 bases, 11 bases remained unmatched. CDR3 length equals 17 residues. In DNA, the CDR3 is TGCGCCAGCAGCCAGTTATACCGGGACAGGGGAGGCAATGAGCAGTTCTTC. Translated: CASSQLYRDRGGNEQFF.

This rearrangement joins TRBV7-6 to TRBJ2-6; no definite D call. V was cut by 1 base and J by 0 bases, with 10 bases left in between. This CDR3 is 17 amino acids long. Germline lookup yields CDR1 SGHVS and CDR2 FNYEAQ. This CDR3 is CASSLDSPISGANVLTF. The CDR3 DNA reads TGTGCCAGCAGCTTAGACAGCCCTATCTCTGGGGCCAACGTCCTGACTTTC.

CDR3 DNA: TGTGCCAGCAACCGGAACACCGGGGAGCTGTTTTTT. Its translation: CASNRNTGELFF. The J gene is TRBJ2-2, the V gene TRBV7-8; D ambiguous. The germline gives CDR1 SGHVS, CDR2 FQNEAQ. V was cut by 7 bases and J by 1 base, with 4 bases left in between. CDR3 length equals 12 residues.

This clone was found once. The V gene is TRBV28, the J gene TRBJ1-2; D is unclear. The CDR3 is made up of 12 amino acids. Per the germline V gene, CDR1 is MDHEN and CDR2 is SYDVKM. V shed 5 bases and J shed 5 bases, with 9 bases lying between them. The CDR3 sequence is CASSVKVYGYTF. The CDR3 DNA reads as TGTGCCAGCAGTGTGAAGGTTTATGGCTACACCTTC.

J is TRBJ1-5 and V is TRBV11-2, with 9 bases identical to TRBD1. This CDR3 has 14 amino acids. With V trimmed by 5 bases and J by 9 bases, 8 bases remained unmatched. Germline CDR1 reads SGHAT; CDR2 reads FQNNGV. CDR3 protein: CASSPTGGLRPQHF. The DNA of the CDR3 is TGTGCCAGCAGCCCTACAGGGGGCCTCCGGCCCCAGCATTTT.

The rearrangement links TRBV2 to TRBJ2-7; D ambiguous. The CDR3 sequence is 11 residues long. Per the germline V gene, CDR1 is SNHLY and CDR2 is FYNNEI. Trimming stripped 6 bases from V and 1 base from J, with 4 bases between. The CDR3 reads CASRGSYEQYF. CDR3 coding DNA: TGTGCCAGCAGAGGGTCCTACGAGCAGTACTTC.

This clone is a singleton in its sample. The chain uses TRBV24-1 and TRBJ2-1, with 7 bases matching TRBD1. Germline values: CDR1 KGHDR, CDR2 SFDVKD. V was pared by 5 bases and J by 9 bases, with 3 bases of the junction left unmatched. The CDR3 has 12 residues. The CDR3 here is CATSGEGAEQFF. The CDR3 coding sequence is TGTGCCACCAGTGGCGAGGGGGCTGAGCAGTTCTTC.